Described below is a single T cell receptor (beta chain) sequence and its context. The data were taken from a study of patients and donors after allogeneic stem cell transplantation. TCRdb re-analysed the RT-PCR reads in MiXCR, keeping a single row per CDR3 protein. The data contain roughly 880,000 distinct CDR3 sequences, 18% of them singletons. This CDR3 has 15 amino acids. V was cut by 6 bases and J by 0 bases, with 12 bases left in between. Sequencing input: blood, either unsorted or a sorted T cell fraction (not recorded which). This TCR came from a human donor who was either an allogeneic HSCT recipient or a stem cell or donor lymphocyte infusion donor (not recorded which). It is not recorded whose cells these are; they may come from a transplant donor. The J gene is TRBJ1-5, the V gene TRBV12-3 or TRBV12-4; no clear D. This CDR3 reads CASSNLRNSNQPQHF. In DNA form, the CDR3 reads TGTGCCAGCAGCAACCTCAGGAATAGCAATCAGCCCCAGCATTTT.